Following are 17 T cell receptor beta chains from one sample sequenced in a study of shared clonotypes between healthy human individuals (dated by TCRdb to about 2020). The library was obtained by the immunoSEQ multiplex PCR assay. This immuneACCESS table, as held by TCRdb, lists in-frame sequences with V and J called but not all clones. Of the missing ones, under half trace to an unresolved V gene in checked studies; the others have no known cause. The sample yields roughly 2.2 million clones; around 92% were counted once. Around 0.4% of the sample is taken by the ten largest. The sequenced sample consisted of naive CD4+ T cells from PBMCs. The sample's cell subset or site, from its label and the paper: CD45RA+ positively selected. The receptors were gathered from a man younger than 35 in good health. Some clones in this sample may be carry-over from other donors' samples.

The J gene is TRBJ1-1, the V gene TRBV5-1; D is perhaps TRBD1 (5 bases). CDR1 and CDR2 from the germline V gene are SGHRS and YFSETQ. Trimming cost V 4 bases and J 5 bases, with 15 bases left between them. The CDR3 loop spans 14 amino acids. The CDR3 DNA reads TGCGCCAGCAGCCCGGTCCTGGGGGAAACTGAAGCTTTCTTT. It translates to CASSPVLGETEAFF.

With regard to this clone: A junction end diverges from the germline sequence, so it may reflect a read error. The CDR3 sequence is CASSYSVTVNTEAFF. CDR3 in DNA: TGTGCCAGCAGCTACTCAGTCACAGTGAACACTGAAGCTTTCTTT. The chain carries TRBV6-5 and TRBJ1-1; D unresolved. CDR3 length: 15 residues. CDR1 MNHEY and CDR2 SVGAGI come from the germline V gene.

This chain joins TRBV20-1 and TRBJ2-7, with D hard to call. With 3 bases removed from V and 6 bases from J, the gap between germline ends came to 9 bases. CDR1 is DFQATT and CDR2 is SNEGSKA in the germline V gene (reference sequence). The CDR3 covers 11 residues. The CDR3 loop reads CSASADFEQYF. The CDR3 DNA is TGCAGTGCTAGCGCCGATTTCGAGCAGTACTTC.

The chain joins TRBV4-3 to TRBJ1-2, with 7 bases that match TRBD1. J was trimmed by 5 bases and V by 4 bases; bases with no gene match: 7. The CDR3 has 14 amino acids. Germline CDR1 LGHNA, CDR2 YSLEER. CDR3 DNA sequence: TGCGCCAGCAGCCCCCGACAGGGTCTATATGGCTACACCTTC. Protein product: CASSPRQGLYGYTF.

In its sample, this clone was seen once. Compared with germline, one end of the junction differs, possibly owing to a read error. This chain links TRBV28 with TRBJ1-1; no clear D. The length of the CDR3 is 11 residues. The V gene's germline CDR1 is MDHEN and CDR2 SYDVKM. The CDR3 spells CASQKPPRQEF. Written as DNA, the CDR3 is TGTGCCAGTCAAAAACCCCCCCGACAAGAATTT.

The chain uses TRBV16 and TRBJ2-7, with D possibly being TRBD2 (6 bases). The CDR3 contains 19 residues. The germline V gene encodes CDR1 KGHSY and CDR2 FQNENV. V dropped 4 bases and J dropped 3 bases, with 28 bases sitting between them. CDR3 nucleotide sequence: TGTGCCAGCAGCCCAAGGGGCCGGGCGCAGGCGGGGTTCTTCTACGAGCAGTACTTC. It translates to CASSPRGRAQAGFFYEQYF.

This chain uses TRBV9 with TRBJ2-5; D possibly matches TRBD1 or TRBD2 (5 bases each). The J call may be wrong; the DNA end is better matched by TRBJ2-7. Germline lookup yields CDR1 SGDLS and CDR2 YYNGEE. This CDR3 contains 16 residues. The CDR3 DNA follows: TGTGCCAGCAGCCCAACCACTGCTCGGGGCCCCTACGAGCAGTACTTC. It codes for CASSPTTARGPYEQYF.

This clone was detected a few times. The chain is built from TRBV6-5 and TRBJ1-2, with TRBD1 matching over 9 bases. V lost 2 bases to trimming and J lost 4 bases; unmatched junction nucleotides: 5. Germline V gene sequence: CDR1 MNHEY, CDR2 SVGAGI. This CDR3 is built from 15 residues. The CDR3 nucleotides are TGTGCCAGCAGTTACGCAGCGACAGGGGGCTATGGCTACACCTTC. Translation: CASSYAATGGYGYTF.

The CDR3 region has the DNA TGCGCCAGCAGCCAAGATTCGACAGGACGAGGGGGCTACACCTTC. This codes for CASSQDSTGRGGYTF. V usage is TRBV4-3 and J usage is TRBJ1-2; D is perhaps TRBD1 (6 bases). The CDR3 spans 15 residues. Trimming shortened V by 0 bases and J by 8 bases, and 16 bases separated the two germline ends. The germline gives CDR1 LGHNA, CDR2 YSLEER.

The V call is TRBV7-3, the J call TRBJ2-3; D is unresolved. Germline lookup yields CDR1 SGHTA and CDR2 FQGTGA. CDR3 length equals 13 residues. Trimming stripped 4 bases from V and 5 bases from J, with 10 bases between. CDR3 loop: CASSSPPGDTQYF. As DNA, the CDR3 is TGTGCCAGCAGCTCCCCCCCTGGAGATACGCAGTATTTT.

This clone occurred once. The chain couples TRBV7-9 to TRBJ2-3; perhaps TRBD1 as D (5 bases). V was shortened by 5 bases and J by 0 bases, with 18 bases between the two germline ends. The CDR3 has 17 amino acids. Germline-derived CDR1 and CDR2 are SEHNR and FQNEAQ (reference sequence). CDR3 residues: CASSPIGAWSSTDTQYF. The CDR3 nucleotides read TGTGCCAGCAGCCCTATAGGGGCATGGTCTAGCACAGATACGCAGTATTTT.

The chain is built from TRBV29-1 and TRBJ2-3; D not resolved. Germline V gene data show CDR1 as SQVTM and CDR2 as ANQGSEA. The CDR3 totals 11 residues. With 6 bases removed from V and 2 bases from J, the gap between germline ends came to 6 bases. For the CDR3, the DNA is TGCAGCGTCGTCTACACAGATACGCAGTATTTT. It specifies CSVVYTDTQYF.

Notes on this clone: The same CDR3 arises from other DNA sequences in this sample as well. The chain joins TRBV10-1 to TRBJ2-7; D call uncertain. Germline V CDR1 and CDR2: WNHNN, SYGVQD (reference sequence). Trimming shortened V by 3 bases and J by 2 bases, and 8 bases separated the two germline ends. The CDR3 loop spans 13 amino acids. The CDR3 loop reads CASSEGRTYEQYF. CDR3 sequence (DNA): TGCGCCAGCAGTGAAGGCAGGACCTACGAGCAGTACTTC.

The chain recombines TRBV28 with TRBJ2-2, with 9 bases fitting TRBD2. V shed 8 bases, J shed 5 bases, and the junction held 12 bases outside the gene matches. Germline CDR1 and CDR2: MDHEN and SYDVKM. CDR3 length: 16 amino acids. The CDR3: CASPIYSGRKTGELFF. The CDR3 nucleotides read TGTGCCAGCCCGATCTATAGCGGGAGAAAGACCGGGGAGCTGTTTTTT.

V gene TRBV7-8 combines with J gene TRBJ1-5; possible D gene TRBD1, 5 bases. The CDR3 is 14 amino acids. Trimming took 2 bases from V and 7 from J, leaving 12 bases between them. CDR1 is SGHVS and CDR2 is FQNEAQ in the germline V gene. CDR3 amino acids: CASSLQGIGQPQHF. Written as DNA, the CDR3 is TGTGCCAGCAGCTTACAGGGTATCGGGCAGCCCCAGCATTTT.

The CDR3 nucleotides read TGTGCCAGCAGCCAATACAGGGCCTCCTTTTACCAAGAGACCCAGTACTTC. Encoded protein: CASSQYRASFYQETQYF. This chain joins TRBV4-2 and TRBJ2-5, with D possibly TRBD1 on 6 matching bases. Trimming left V 2 bases short and J 0 bases short, with 16 bases between. This CDR3 has 17 amino acids. CDR1 and CDR2 from the germline V gene are LGHNA and YNFKEQ.

V usage is TRBV6-5 and J usage is TRBJ1-4; 9 positions agree with TRBD1. J gave up 13 bases and V 4 bases, and 7 bases lay outside the gene matches. Germline values: CDR1 MNHEY, CDR2 SVGAGI. This CDR3 is built from 13 residues. CDR3 bases: TGTGCCAGCAGTTCGGGACAGGGCCGTGGACTGTTTTTT. This gives the protein CASSSGQGRGLFF.